These T cell receptor beta chains were read from a single sample in a study of CD8+CD57+ T cells in acquired aplastic anemia. Each CDR3 protein is one row after TCRdb ran MiXCR on the reads. The sample consists of over 100,000 distinct CDR3 sequences, about 40% of them appearing once. Source material: sorted CD4+, CD8+, or CD8+CD57+ T cells (not recorded which) from PBMCs. These receptors were collected from a human donor in good health, serving as a control. Both conserved end residues are part of each CDR3. The order of the fields is J gene, clone size, V gene, D gene, CDR3 protein, CDR3 DNA. D genes are given only for firm matches. Clone size is not always given. Where it is, it says once, few, many or a class for expanded clones.

TRBJ1-5 | . | TRBV2 | TRBD1 | CASSVGQDLNQPQHF | TGTGCCAGCAGTGTGGGACAGGACCTCAATCAGCCCCAGCATTTT
TRBJ2-7 | . | TRBV29-1 | . | CSVGRDGTSYEQYF | TGCAGCGTCGGCCGGGACGGCACCTCCTACGAGCAGTACTTC
TRBJ1-2 | many | TRBV24-1 | . | CATSDLAGGTGSYTF | TGTGCCACCAGTGATTTAGCAGGTGGCACCGGGAGCTACACCTTC
TRBJ1-1 | . | TRBV19 | TRBD1 | CASSLDRGENTEAFF | TGTGCCAGTAGCCTGGACAGGGGGGAGAACACTGAAGCTTTCTTT
TRBJ1-5 | . | TRBV24-1 | TRBD1 | CVTLLSGTDNQPQHF | TGTGTTACCTTATTGAGCGGGACAGACAATCAGCCCCAGCATTTT
TRBJ2-1 | many | TRBV4-2 | . | CASSQDWRTRSRNEQFF | TGTGCCAGCAGCCAAGATTGGAGAACTAGGAGTAGGAATGAGCAGTTCTTC
TRBJ1-5 | many | TRBV24-1 | . | CATSAGALSNQPQHF | TGTGCCACCAGTGCAGGTGCCCTTAGCAATCAGCCCCAGCATTTT
TRBJ1-1 | many | TRBV2 | . | CASSESGGIVTEAFF | TGTGCCAGCAGTGAATCTGGGGGGATTGTCACTGAAGCTTTCTTT
TRBJ2-4 | few | TRBV28 | . | CASSSLPLDIQYF | TGTGCCAGCAGTTCCCTCCCCCTGGACATTCAGTACTTC
TRBJ1-3 | . | TRBV6-1 | TRBD1 | CASSLGQQGNAIYF | TGTGCCAGCAGCCTGGGACAGCAAGGAAACGCCATATATTTT
TRBJ1-6 | . | TRBV19 | . | CASSSQSSLDLHF | TGTGCCAGTAGTAGTCAATCAAGTCTCGACCTCCACTTT
TRBJ1-1 | many | TRBV5-1 | . | CASSLAGGLTEAFF | TGCGCCAGCAGCTTGGCCGGCGGGTTAACTGAAGCTTTCTTT
TRBJ1-2 | many | TRBV12-3/TRBV12-4 | TRBD1 | CASSRRTGGDGYGYTF | TGTGCCAGCAGTCGACGGACAGGGGGCGATGGCTATGGCTACACCTTC
TRBJ1-6 | . | TRBV5-1 | TRBD1 | CASSRGQGDSPLHF | TGCGCCAGCAGCAGGGGACAGGGCGATTCACCCCTCCACTTT
TRBJ2-7 | many | TRBV7-8 | . | CASSPIIYDYEQYF | TGTGCCAGCAGCCCAATCATCTACGACTACGAGCAGTACTTC
TRBJ2-1 | . | TRBV29-1 | . | CSVSVAGHNEQFF | TGCAGCGTTTCCGTCGCCGGGCACAATGAGCAGTTCTTC